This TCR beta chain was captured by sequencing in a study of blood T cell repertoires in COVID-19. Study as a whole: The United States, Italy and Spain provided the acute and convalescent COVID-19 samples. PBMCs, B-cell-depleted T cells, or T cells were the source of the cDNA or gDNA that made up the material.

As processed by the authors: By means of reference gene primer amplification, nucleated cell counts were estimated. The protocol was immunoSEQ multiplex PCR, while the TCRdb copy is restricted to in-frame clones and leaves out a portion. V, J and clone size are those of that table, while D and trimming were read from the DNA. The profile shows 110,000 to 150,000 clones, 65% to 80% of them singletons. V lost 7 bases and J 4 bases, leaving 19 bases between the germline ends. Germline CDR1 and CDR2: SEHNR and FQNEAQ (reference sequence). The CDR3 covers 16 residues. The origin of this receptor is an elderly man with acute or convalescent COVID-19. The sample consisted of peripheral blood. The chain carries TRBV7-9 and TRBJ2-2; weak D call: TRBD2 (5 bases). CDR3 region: CASIESVVRVTGELFF. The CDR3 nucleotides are TGTGCCAGCATCGAGTCAGTGGTGAGGGTCACCGGGGAGCTGTTTTTT. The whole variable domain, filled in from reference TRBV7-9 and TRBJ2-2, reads DTGVSQNPRHKITKRGQNVTFRCDPISEHNRLYWYRQTLGQGPEFLTYFQNEAQLEKSRLLSDRFSAERPKGSFSTLEIQRTEQGDSAMYLCASIESVVRVTGELFFGEGSRLTVL.